Following are 20 T cell receptor beta chains from one sample sequenced in a study of blood T cell repertoires in COVID-19. Produced via immunoSEQ multiplex PCR; TCRdb's table is partial and in-frame only. The data show around 200,000 clones, with about 83% seen just once and under 3.5% held by the top ten. The sample taken for sequencing was peripheral blood. The receptors come from a man aged 45-60 years with active or convalescent COVID-19.

The rearrangement uses TRBV5-1 and TRBJ1-1; no firm D call. The CDR3 length is 12 residues. The V gene's germline CDR1 is SGHRS and CDR2 YFSETQ. Trimming left V 5 bases short and J 5 bases short, with 10 bases between. Here the CDR3 reads CASSGSRTEAFF. CDR3 DNA: TGCGCCAGCAGTGGGAGCAGGACTGAAGCTTTCTTT.

This chain joins TRBV9 and TRBJ1-5; 8 bases are shared with TRBD1. Trimming at V came to 3 bases and at J to 6 bases, leaving 8 bases not matched to a gene. There are 15 residues in the CDR3. Germline V gene lookup returns CDR1 SGDLS and CDR2 YYNGEE. The CDR3 DNA follows: TGTGCCAGCAGCGCCGGGACAGGTCTCGGTCAGCCCCAGCATTTT. This translates into CASSAGTGLGQPQHF. Complete variable domain (other parts from reference TRBV9 and TRBJ1-5): DSGVTQTPKHLITATGQRVTLRCSPRSGDLSVYWYQQSLDQGLQFLIQYYNGEERAKGNILERFSAQQFPDLHSELNLSSLELGDSALYFCASSAGTGLGQPQHFGDGTRLSIL.

The V and J genes are TRBV7-3 and TRBJ2-1; the match to TRBD2 covers 7 bases. With 1 base clipped from V and 7 bases from J, the junction kept 7 bases outside the gene matches. The germline CDR1 and CDR2 sequences are SGHTA and FQGTGA. This CDR3 is built from 15 residues. This CDR3 is CASSLMGREINEQFF. The CDR3 DNA reads as TGTGCCAGCAGCTTAATGGGGCGGGAGATTAATGAGCAGTTCTTC.

This chain links TRBV6-2 or TRBV6-3 with TRBJ1-1; a possible D gene is TRBD1 (5 bases). The CDR3 loop spans 17 amino acids. Per germline, CDR1 MNHEY and CDR2 SVGEGT. The V end lost 5 bases, the J end lost 5 bases, and 24 bases lay between the germline ends. The CDR3 DNA sequence: TGTGCCAGCAGTGGAAGGGGACGTGTGGGGGGGGAGACTGAAGCTTTCTTT. This gives the protein CASSGRGRVGGETEAFF.

The chain is built from TRBV9 and TRBJ2-1; the match to TRBD2 covers 9 bases. Germline CDR1 SGDLS, CDR2 YYNGEE. The V and J ends lost 4 bases and 5 bases, in that order; junction bases with no gene match: 16. The length of the CDR3 is 18 residues. CDR3 in amino acids: CASSYRLAGPVTDNEQFF. The CDR3 nucleotides read TGTGCCAGCAGCTACCGGCTAGCGGGACCCGTTACAGACAATGAGCAGTTCTTC.

The V gene is TRBV19, the J gene TRBJ2-5; D possibly corresponds to TRBD1 (6 bases). The germline V gene has CDR1 LNHDA and CDR2 SQIVND (reference sequence). There are 14 residues in the CDR3. V dropped 6 bases and J dropped 5 bases, with 16 bases sitting between them. CDR3 protein: CASRSGDVSETQYF. In DNA form, the CDR3 reads TGTGCCAGTAGGTCAGGGGATGTTTCGGAGACCCAGTACTTC. The full variable domain, rest sourced from reference TRBV19 and TRBJ2-5, is DGGITQSPKYLFRKEGQNVTLSCEQNLNHDAMYWYRQDPGQGLRLIYYSQIVNDFQKGDIAEGYSVSREKKESFPLTVTSAQKNPTAFYLCASRSGDVSETQYFGPGTRLLVL.

The chain has TRBV24-1 and TRBJ2-1, with D hard to call. CDR1 is KGHDR and CDR2 is SFDVKD in the germline V gene. The CDR3 loop spans 13 amino acids. V lost 2 bases and J lost 7, with 8 bases in between. The CDR3 nucleotides are TGTGCCACCAGTGATTCGACACGAAATGAGCAGTTCTTC. Translation: CATSDSTRNEQFF.

V gene TRBV19 combines with J gene TRBJ1-6, with 10 bases matching TRBD1. The germline V gene encodes CDR1 LNHDA and CDR2 SQIVND (reference sequence). CDR3 length: 15 residues. After removal of 2 bases from V and 10 bases from J, the junction contained 5 bases not matched to a gene. The chain's CDR3 is CASSIRGQGNSPLHF. The CDR3 DNA reads as TGTGCCAGTAGTATAAGGGGACAGGGGAACTCACCCCTCCACTTT.

This chain links TRBV27 with TRBJ2-6; D gene ambiguous. The germline V gene encodes CDR1 MNHEY and CDR2 SMNVEV (reference sequence). The V and J ends lost 5 bases and 1 base respectively, with 9 bases between them. The CDR3 is 15 residues long. The CDR3 is CASSPNRSGANVLTF. The CDR3 DNA reads as TGTGCCAGCAGTCCAAACAGATCTGGGGCCAACGTCCTGACTTTC.

The CDR3 loop reads CASSHATTGEGNEKLFF. For the CDR3, the DNA is TGTGCCAGCAGCCACGCCACTACAGGGGAAGGCAATGAAAAACTGTTTTTT. The rearrangement uses TRBV9 and TRBJ1-4; 7 nucleotides align to TRBD1. The ends lost 4 bases at V and 5 bases at J; junction bases unmatched: 14. The CDR3 loop spans 17 amino acids. Germline V gene sequence: CDR1 SGDLS, CDR2 YYNGEE.

The chain is built from TRBV5-1 and TRBJ1-1; 7 positions match TRBD1. There are 16 residues in the CDR3. Germline loops: CDR1 SGHRS, CDR2 YFSETQ. V shed 2 bases, J shed 1 base, and the junction held 8 bases outside the gene matches. CDR3 bases: TGCGCCAGCAGCTTACTACAGGGGCGGGGGAACACTGAAGCTTTCTTT. Translation: CASSLLQGRGNTEAFF.

V is TRBV7-2 and J is TRBJ2-7; 9 bases map to TRBD2. Germline assignment: CDR1 SGHTA and CDR2 FQGNSA. V lost 4 bases, J lost 9 bases, and 19 bases stayed unmatched. The CDR3 is 17 amino acids. The CDR3 region has the DNA TGTGCCAGCAGCTCCACGAATTGGCGGGGGGGCGATCTTGCGCAGTACTTC. It encodes CASSSTNWRGGDLAQYF.

This clone occurred a few times. The chain employs TRBV7-2 and TRBJ2-2, with 7 bases lining up with TRBD1. This CDR3 is 14 amino acids long. V lost 5 bases and J lost 7; bases outside the gene matches: 7. The V gene's germline CDR1 is SGHTA and CDR2 FQGNSA. The CDR3 DNA reads TGTGCCAGCAGCGCCAGGGGGAAGGACGGGGAGCTGTTTTTT. The encoded protein is CASSARGKDGELFF.

The V and J genes are TRBV10-1 and TRBJ2-5, with 7 bases lining up with TRBD1. After removal of 2 bases from V and 3 bases from J, the junction contained 3 bases not matched to a gene. Looked up from germline, CDR1 is WNHNN and CDR2 is SYGVQD (reference sequence). This CDR3 has 14 residues. The CDR3 region has the DNA TGCGCCAGCAGTGAGGGGACAGCGAAAGAGACCCAGTACTTC. It specifies CASSEGTAKETQYF.

The rearrangement uses TRBV5-4 and TRBJ2-2; 8 bases agree with TRBD1. After removal of 0 bases from V and 2 bases from J, the junction contained 3 bases not matched to a gene. The V gene's germline CDR1 is SGHNT and CDR2 YYREEE (reference sequence). This CDR3 is 16 amino acids long. CDR3 sequence: CASSLGQGANTGELFF. CDR3 in DNA: TGTGCCAGCAGCTTGGGGCAGGGGGCTAACACCGGGGAGCTGTTTTTT.

This sequence joins TRBV19 and TRBJ1-4; 9 bases agree with TRBD1. This CDR3 has 16 amino acids. Germline-derived CDR1 and CDR2 are LNHDA and SQIVND (reference sequence). Trimming cost V 6 bases and J 3 bases; bases outside gene matches: 8. DNA for the CDR3: TGTGCCAGTAGACCGACAGGGGGTGCCGCTAATGAAAAACTGTTTTTT. This sequence encodes CASRPTGGAANEKLFF.

The chain carries TRBV7-2 and TRBJ2-1; D is perhaps TRBD1 (5 bases). V gave up 2 bases and J gave up 7 bases, with 15 bases separating them. The CDR3 spans 15 residues. Germline V gives CDR1 SGHTA, CDR2 FQGNSA. CDR3 sequence reads: CASSLSRAGRNEQFF. The CDR3, as DNA: TGTGCCAGCAGCTTAAGCAGGGCAGGGCGGAATGAGCAGTTCTTC.

The chain links TRBV7-3 to TRBJ2-3, with D possibly being TRBD1 (5 bases). Germline V gene sequence: CDR1 SGHTA, CDR2 FQGTGA. V was cut by 2 bases and J by 2 bases, with 8 bases left in between. The CDR3 length is 14 residues. In DNA, the CDR3 is TGTGCCAGCAGCTTATTAGGGGTCACAGATACGCAGTATTTT. Its translation is CASSLLGVTDTQYF.

This clone was detected once. The CDR3 spells CASSSGTAAYEQYF. The CDR3 DNA reads as TGTGCCAGCAGCTCCGGGACTGCAGCCTACGAGCAGTACTTC. The chain uses TRBV6-5 and TRBJ2-7, with D possibly being TRBD2 (6 bases). This CDR3 contains 14 residues. V lost 6 bases to trimming and J lost 2 bases, with 14 bases between them. Germline V gives CDR1 MNHEY, CDR2 SVGAGI.

The table lists this clone with a count of one. The rearrangement uses TRBV2 and TRBJ2-3; 11 bases match TRBD2. The CDR3 totals 16 residues. Germline CDR1 and CDR2: SNHLY and FYNNEI. V dropped 5 bases and J dropped 0; count of bases not matched to a gene: 4. The CDR3 reads CASSSRTSGSTDTQYF. CDR3 bases: TGTGCCAGCAGTTCCCGGACTAGCGGGAGCACAGATACGCAGTATTTT.